This entry is about one TCR beta chain. This clonotype has at least ten counts. Its antigen remains unidentified. The record has no base qualities; no much larger clone is one base away. Library construction relied on 5' RACE. These reads were obtained on a NextSeq 500. To correct for sequencing error and PCR bias, the TCR library protocol tagged individual cDNA molecules with unique molecular identifiers. Both TCR alpha and beta chains were sequenced, and tight co-correlation was observed between alpha and beta sequence abundances in each sample. Per the authors' processing: V gene, J gene and CDR3 annotation of TCR sequences was performed with Decombinator V4. TCRs were defined as expanded if a significant change between any two time points was detected under a Poisson model with p below 0.0001. Abundances of TCRs were expressed as counts per million after normalisation to the total number of TCRs sequenced in each sample. MAIT TCRs were defined by TRAV1-2 paired with TRAJ12, TRAJ20 or TRAJ33, and iNKT TCRs by TRAV10 paired with TRAJ18. VDJdb, accessed 1 November 2021, was searched for CMV, EBV and SARS-CoV-2 annotated TCRs, excluding TCRs annotated for multiple antigens. TCRdb passed the public sequencing reads through fastp at Q25 and MiXCR, retaining productive beta sequences. Rows merge per CDR3 protein into single entries with the most common DNA and genes. The V and J calls and clone size are TCRdb's, not the authors'. In this sample the table shows approximately 30,000 distinct CDR3 sequences, 3.9% of which occur a single time. Around 8.5% of the sample is in the top ten clones.

The study was a case-control design nested within a healthcare worker cohort in London, UK, with weekly nasopharyngeal swab PCR tests and blood sampling. Between 23 and 31 March 2020, the week of the UK lockdown, healthcare workers were enrolled and then followed up weekly for as long as 16 weeks. These data belong to a study of early T cells in non-severe SARS-CoV-2 infection (dated by TCRdb to the early 2020s). Regarding the study in general: Because TCR sequencing relied on bulk RNA taken from unsorted whole blood, pairing of alpha and beta chains was not possible. What the research found in general, with its limitations: VDJdb matching was skewed toward anti-spike CD8 responses and likely underestimated virus-specific expansions, missing private and CD4 specificities.

The germline V gene (reference sequence) provides CDR1 SGHNT and CDR2 YYREEE. V and J are trimmed by 3 bases and 0 bases, and the gene matches miss 8 bases of the junction. Reading from cysteine to phenylalanine, the CDR3 counts 17 amino acids. Of the read, only the CDR3 DNA is kept; its 51 bases are in frame from base 1. Sequenced material: whole blood. The chain links TRBV5-4 with TRBJ1-3; 8 central bases correspond to TRBD1. The TCR comes from an adult who was a healthcare worker with PCR-confirmed SARS-CoV-2 infection or an uninfected control (not recorded which). CDR3 sequence: CASSWGTGMSSGNTIYF. The DNA sequence is TGTGCCAGCAGCTGGGGGACAGGCATGAGCTCTGGAAACACCATATATTTT.